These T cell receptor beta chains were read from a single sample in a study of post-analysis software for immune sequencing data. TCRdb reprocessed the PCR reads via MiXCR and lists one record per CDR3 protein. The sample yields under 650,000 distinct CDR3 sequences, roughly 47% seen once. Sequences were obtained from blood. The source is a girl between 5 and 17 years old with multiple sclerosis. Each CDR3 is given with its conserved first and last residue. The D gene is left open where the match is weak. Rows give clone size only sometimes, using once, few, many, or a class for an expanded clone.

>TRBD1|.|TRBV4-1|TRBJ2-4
TGCGCCAGCAGCCAAGAGGGACAGGGTGGTTACGAGCAGTATTTC
CASSQEGQGGYEQYF
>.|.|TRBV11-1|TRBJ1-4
TGTGCCAGCAGCTATCAACAGGGATTTAATGAAAAACTGTTTTTT
CASSYQQGFNEKLFF
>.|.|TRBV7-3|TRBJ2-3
TGTGCCAGCAGCTTAGGTAGAGACAGGATCACAGATACGCAGTATTTT
CASSLGRDRITDTQYF
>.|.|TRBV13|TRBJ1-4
TGTGCCAGCAGCTGCCGTCCGCAAGATGAAAAACTGTTTTTT
CASSCRPQDEKLFF
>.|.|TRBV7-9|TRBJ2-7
TGTGCCAGCAGCTCTGACCCCTCCTACGAGCAGTACTTC
CASSSDPSYEQYF
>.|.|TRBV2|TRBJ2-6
TGTGCCAGCAGTGATTATTACGGTTCTGGGGCCAACGTCCTGACTTTC
CASSDYYGSGANVLTF
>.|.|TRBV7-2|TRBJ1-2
TGTACCAGCAGCCCGGACTGGCCCTATGGCTACACCTTC
CTSSPDWPYGYTF
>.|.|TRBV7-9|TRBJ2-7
TGTGCCAGCAGCCAACCAAATCGGACGGGCGAGCAGTACTTC
CASSQPNRTGEQYF
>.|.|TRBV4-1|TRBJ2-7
TGCGCCAGCAGCCAAGATTTGGCCAACGAGCAGTACTTC
CASSQDLANEQYF
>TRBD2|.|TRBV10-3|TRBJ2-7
TGTGCCATCAGTGCCACGGGGGGAGAGGGAAGACACGAGCAGTACTTC
CAISATGGEGRHEQYF
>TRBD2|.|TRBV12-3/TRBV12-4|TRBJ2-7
TGTGCCAGCAGTGGTGGCTATTCTAGCGGGACGGGTACCGGCTACGAGCAGTACTTC
CASSGGYSSGTGTGYEQYF
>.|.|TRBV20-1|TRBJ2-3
TGCAGTGCTCCCCCTCAGGGCACAGATACGCAGTATTTT
CSAPPQGTDTQYF
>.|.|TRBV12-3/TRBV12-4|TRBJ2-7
TGTGCCAGCAGTGCTGCACTTAAGGGGGGGCCCGGTCCCTACGAGCAGTACTTC
CASSAALKGGPGPYEQYF
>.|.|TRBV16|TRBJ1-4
TGTGCCAGCAGCCAATCCGAGAGGGGAGGTGAAAAACTGTTTTTT
CASSQSERGGEKLFF
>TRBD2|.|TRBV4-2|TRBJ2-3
TGTGCCAGCAGCCAAGACCCGGGACTAGCGGCGAATACGCAGTATTTT
CASSQDPGLAANTQYF
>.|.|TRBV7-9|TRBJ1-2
TGTGCCAGCACCCAGTGGTCCGACGGACTCTATGGCTACACCTTC
CASTQWSDGLYGYTF
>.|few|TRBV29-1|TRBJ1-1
TGCAGCGTAGACGACAGGACCCAAGCTTTCTTT
CSVDDRTQAFF
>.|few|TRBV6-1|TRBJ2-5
TGTGCCAGCAGTGAAGGGGGTCCCAGGCGAGAGACCCAGTACTTC
CASSEGGPRRETQYF
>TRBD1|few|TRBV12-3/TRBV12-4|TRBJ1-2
TGTGCCAGCAGTTTCGGCAGGGGGCCGGACTATGGCTACACCTTC
CASSFGRGPDYGYTF
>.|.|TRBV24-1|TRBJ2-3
TGTGCCACCAGTGACCGCACCCGGACGGGCACAGATACGCAGTATTTT
CATSDRTRTGTDTQYF
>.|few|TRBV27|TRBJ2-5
TGTGCCAGCAGTTTAACCGGGGTGGGAGAGACCCAGTACTTC
CASSLTGVGETQYF
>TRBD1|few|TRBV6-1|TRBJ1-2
TGTGCCAGCAGAAGACAGGGGGACCATGGCTACACCTTC
CASRRQGDHGYTF
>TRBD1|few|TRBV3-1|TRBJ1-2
TGTGCCAGCAGCCAAGATGGGACAGAGATCTATGGCTACACCTTC
CASSQDGTEIYGYTF
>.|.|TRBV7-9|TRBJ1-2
TGTGCCAGCAGCCCCCCCGTAGGGCAGGAGGGTGGCTACACCTTC
CASSPPVGQEGGYTF
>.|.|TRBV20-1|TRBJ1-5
TGCAGTGCTAGAGCCGTCCAGTTTAGCAATCAGCCCCAGCATTTT
CSARAVQFSNQPQHF
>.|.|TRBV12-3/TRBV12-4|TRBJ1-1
TGTGCCAGCAGCCCCGAGTTCCAGGGGAGCACTGAAGCTTTCTTT
CASSPEFQGSTEAFF
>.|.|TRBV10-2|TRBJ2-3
TGCGCCAGCAGTTGGACGGGAGTCACAGATACGCAGTATTTT
CASSWTGVTDTQYF
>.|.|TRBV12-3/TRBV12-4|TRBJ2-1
TGTGCCAGCAGTCGTCCGCAGGGAAACAATGAGCAGTTCTTC
CASSRPQGNNEQFF
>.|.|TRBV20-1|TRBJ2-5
TGCAGTGCTAGAGAAGGAAACCAAGAGACCCAGTACTTC
CSAREGNQETQYF
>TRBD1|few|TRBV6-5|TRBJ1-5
TGTGCCAGCAGTTCCGGGACAGTAAATCAGCCCCAGCATTTT
CASSSGTVNQPQHF
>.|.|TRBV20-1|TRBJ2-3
TGCAGTGCTAGAGATTTTGCCTCGGGGGCAGATACGCAGTATTTT
CSARDFASGADTQYF
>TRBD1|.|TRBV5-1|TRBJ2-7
TGCGCCAGCAGCTCAAGGACAGGGACCTACGAGCAGTACTTC
CASSSRTGTYEQYF
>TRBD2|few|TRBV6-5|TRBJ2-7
TGTGCCAGCAGTTCCGGTGCGGGAGGGTACGAGCAGTACTTC
CASSSGAGGYEQYF
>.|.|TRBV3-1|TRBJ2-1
TGTGCCAGCAGCACCCCGGTATCCAAAGCGAGTGAGCAGTTCTTC
CASSTPVSKASEQFF
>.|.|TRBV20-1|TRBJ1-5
TGCAGTGCTGGCAGGGAGTTGGGTAATCAGCCCCAGCATTTT
CSAGRELGNQPQHF
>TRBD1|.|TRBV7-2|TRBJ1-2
TGTGCCAGCAGCCCACAGGGGCTAGCGAACTATGGCTACACCTTC
CASSPQGLANYGYTF
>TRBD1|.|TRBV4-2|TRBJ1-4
TGTGCCAGCAGCCAAGGGACAGGGCCCAGTGAAAAACTGTTTTTT
CASSQGTGPSEKLFF